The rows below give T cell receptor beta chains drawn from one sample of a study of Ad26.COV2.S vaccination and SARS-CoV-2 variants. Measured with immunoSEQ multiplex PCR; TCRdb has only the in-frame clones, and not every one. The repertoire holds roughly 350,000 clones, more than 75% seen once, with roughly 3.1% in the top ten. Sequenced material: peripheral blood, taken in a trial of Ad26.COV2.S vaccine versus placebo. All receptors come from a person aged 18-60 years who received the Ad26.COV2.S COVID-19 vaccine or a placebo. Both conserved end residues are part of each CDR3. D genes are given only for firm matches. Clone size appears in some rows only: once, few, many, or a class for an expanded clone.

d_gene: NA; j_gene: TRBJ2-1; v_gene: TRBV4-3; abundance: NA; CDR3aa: CASSQDGRDSYNEQFF; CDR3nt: TGCGCCAGCAGCCAAGATGGCAGGGACTCCTACAATGAGCAGTTCTTC
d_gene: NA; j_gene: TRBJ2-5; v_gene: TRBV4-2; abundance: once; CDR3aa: CASSHPTQETQYF; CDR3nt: TGTGCCAGCAGCCACCCTACCCAAGAGACCCAGTACTTC
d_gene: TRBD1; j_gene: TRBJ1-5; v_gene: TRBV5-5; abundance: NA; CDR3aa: CASSIRDRGRQPQHF; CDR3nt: TGTGCCAGCAGCATCCGGGACAGGGGCCGTCAGCCCCAGCATTTT
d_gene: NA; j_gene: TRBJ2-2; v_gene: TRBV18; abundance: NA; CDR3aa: CASSPPQIRELFF; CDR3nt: TGTGCCAGCTCACCACCGCAGATCCGGGAGCTGTTTTTT
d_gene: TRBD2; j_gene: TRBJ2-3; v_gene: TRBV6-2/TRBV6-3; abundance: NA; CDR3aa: CASSYVGGGQDTQYF; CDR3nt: TGTGCCAGCAGTTACGTCGGGGGGGGCCAAGATACGCAGTATTTT
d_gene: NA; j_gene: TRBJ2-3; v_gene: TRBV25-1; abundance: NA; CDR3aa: CASSEYGGAGDTQYF; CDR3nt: TGTGCCAGCAGTGAATACGGGGGCGCGGGAGATACGCAGTATTTT
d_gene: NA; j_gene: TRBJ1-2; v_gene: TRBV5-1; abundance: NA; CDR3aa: CASSLTQNYGYTF; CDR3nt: TGCGCCAGCAGCTTGACACAGAACTATGGCTACACCTTC
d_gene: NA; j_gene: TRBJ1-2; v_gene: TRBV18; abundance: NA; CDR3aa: CASSPGDGYTF; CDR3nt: TGTGCCAGCTCACCAGGGGATGGCTACACCTTC
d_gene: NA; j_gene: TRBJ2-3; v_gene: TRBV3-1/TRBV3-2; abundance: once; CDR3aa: CASSVRGAADTQYF; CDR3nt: TGTGCCAGCAGCGTCCGGGGAGCGGCAGATACGCAGTATTTT
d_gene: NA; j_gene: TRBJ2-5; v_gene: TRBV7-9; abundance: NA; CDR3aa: CASSLGGAGTQYF; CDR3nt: TGTGCCAGCAGCTTAGGGGGCGCGGGGACCCAGTACTTC
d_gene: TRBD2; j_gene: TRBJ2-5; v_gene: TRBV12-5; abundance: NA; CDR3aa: CASVRSGGESETQYF; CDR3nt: TGTGCTAGTGTAAGGAGCGGGGGGGAATCGGAGACCCAGTACTTC
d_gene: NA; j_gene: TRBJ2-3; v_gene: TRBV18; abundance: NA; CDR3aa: CASSPPPSTDTQYF; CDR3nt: TGTGCCAGCTCACCACCCCCGAGCACAGATACGCAGTATTTT
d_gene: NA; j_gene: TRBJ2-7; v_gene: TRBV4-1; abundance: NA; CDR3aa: CASSQVLGGGQSSYEQYF; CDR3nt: TGCGCCAGCAGCCAAGTCTTAGGCGGGGGCCAGAGCTCCTACGAGCAGTACTTC
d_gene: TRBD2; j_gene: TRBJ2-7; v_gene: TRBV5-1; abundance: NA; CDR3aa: CASSWGTSGTYEQYF; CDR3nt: TGCGCCAGCAGCTGGGGGACTAGCGGGACCTACGAGCAGTACTTC
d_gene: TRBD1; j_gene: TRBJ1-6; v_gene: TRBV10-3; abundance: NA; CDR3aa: CAISESLGQGDSPLHF; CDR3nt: TGTGCCATCAGTGAGTCGCTGGGACAGGGTGATTCACCCCTCCACTTT
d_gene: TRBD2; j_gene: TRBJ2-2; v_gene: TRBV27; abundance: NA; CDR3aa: CASSLYSGANTGELFF; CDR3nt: TGTGCCAGCAGTTTATATAGCGGGGCGAACACCGGGGAGCTGTTTTTT
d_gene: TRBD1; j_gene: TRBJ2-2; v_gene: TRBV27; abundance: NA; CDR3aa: CASSSFRDRGITGELFF; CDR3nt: TGTGCCAGCAGTTCCTTCCGGGACAGGGGCATCACCGGGGAGCTGTTTTTT
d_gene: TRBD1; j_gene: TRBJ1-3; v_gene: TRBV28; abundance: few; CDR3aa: CASSGTGRNTIYF; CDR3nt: TGTGCCAGCAGCGGGACAGGGAGAAACACCATATATTTT
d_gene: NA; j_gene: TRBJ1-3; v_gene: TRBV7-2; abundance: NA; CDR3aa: CASSLAGSGNTIYF; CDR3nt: TGTGCCAGCAGCTTAGCGGGCTCTGGAAACACCATATATTTT
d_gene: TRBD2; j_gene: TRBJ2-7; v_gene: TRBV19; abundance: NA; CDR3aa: CASSWTSGAYEQYF; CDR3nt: TGTGCCAGTAGTTGGACTAGCGGGGCCTACGAGCAGTACTTC
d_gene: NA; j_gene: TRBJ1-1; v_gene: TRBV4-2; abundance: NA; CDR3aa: CASSQEENTEAFF; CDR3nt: TGTGCCAGCAGCCAAGAAGAAAACACTGAAGCTTTCTTT
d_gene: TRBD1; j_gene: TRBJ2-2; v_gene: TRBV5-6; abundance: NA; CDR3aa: CASSIYRGRVVGELFF; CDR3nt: TGTGCCAGCAGCATCTACAGGGGGCGCGTCGTCGGGGAGCTGTTTTTT
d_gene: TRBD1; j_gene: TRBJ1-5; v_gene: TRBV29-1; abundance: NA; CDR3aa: CSVGRGNQPQHF; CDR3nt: TGCAGCGTTGGCAGGGGGAATCAGCCCCAGCATTTT
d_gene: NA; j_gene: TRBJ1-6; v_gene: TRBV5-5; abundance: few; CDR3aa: CASSLGVLSYNSPLHF; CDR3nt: TGTGCCAGCAGCTTGGGGGTCCTCTCCTATAATTCACCCCTCCACTTT
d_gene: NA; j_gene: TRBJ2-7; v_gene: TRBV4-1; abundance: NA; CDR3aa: CASSQERLSYEQYF; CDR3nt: TGCGCCAGCAGCCAAGAGAGACTCAGCTACGAGCAGTACTTC
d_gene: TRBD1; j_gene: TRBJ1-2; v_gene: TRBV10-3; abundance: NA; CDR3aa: CAISEKGTGGKIGYTF; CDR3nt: TGTGCCATCAGTGAAAAAGGGACAGGGGGTAAGATTGGCTACACCTTC
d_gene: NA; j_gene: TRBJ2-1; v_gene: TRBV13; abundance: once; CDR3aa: CASSLYSPYNEQFF; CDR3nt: TGTGCCAGCAGCTTATACTCACCCTACAATGAGCAGTTCTTC
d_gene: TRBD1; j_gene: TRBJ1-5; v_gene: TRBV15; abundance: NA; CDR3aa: CATSSLGQGHQPQHF; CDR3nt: TGTGCCACCAGCAGCCTAGGACAGGGTCATCAGCCCCAGCATTTT
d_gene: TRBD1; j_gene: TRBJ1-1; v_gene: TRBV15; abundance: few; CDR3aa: CATSGGTVISEAFF; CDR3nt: TGTGCCACCAGCGGGGGGACAGTTATCTCTGAAGCTTTCTTT
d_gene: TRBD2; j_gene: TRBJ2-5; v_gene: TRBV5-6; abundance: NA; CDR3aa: CASSLGGGGAFSETQYF; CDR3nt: TGTGCCAGCAGCTTGGGTGGCGGGGGGGCCTTTTCAGAGACCCAGTACTTC
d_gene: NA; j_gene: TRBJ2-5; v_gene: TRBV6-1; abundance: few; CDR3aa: CASSEALTSWGGKTQYF; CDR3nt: TGTGCCAGCAGTGAAGCCCTAACTAGCTGGGGCGGTAAGACCCAGTACTTC
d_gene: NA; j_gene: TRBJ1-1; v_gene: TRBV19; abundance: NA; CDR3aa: CASRVGSTEAFF; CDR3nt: TGTGCCAGTAGGGTGGGGTCCACTGAAGCTTTCTTT
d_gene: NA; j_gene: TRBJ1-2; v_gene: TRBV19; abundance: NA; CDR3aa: CASSPPGPSRIGYTF; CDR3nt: TGTGCCAGTAGTCCACCGGGACCGTCGAGAATAGGCTACACCTTC
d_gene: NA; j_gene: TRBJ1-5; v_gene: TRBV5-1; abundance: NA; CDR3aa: CASRLGANQPQHF; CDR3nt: TGCGCCAGCCGCCTCGGGGCAAATCAGCCCCAGCATTTT
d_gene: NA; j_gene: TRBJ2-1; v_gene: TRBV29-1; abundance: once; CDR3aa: CSVEAERSYNEQFF; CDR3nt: TGCAGCGTTGAAGCAGAGAGGTCCTACAATGAGCAGTTCTTC
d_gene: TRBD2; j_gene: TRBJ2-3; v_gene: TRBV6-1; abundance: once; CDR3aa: CASSEALAGYASTDTQYF; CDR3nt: TGTGCCAGCAGTGAGGCACTAGCGGGGTACGCTAGCACAGATACGCAGTATTTT
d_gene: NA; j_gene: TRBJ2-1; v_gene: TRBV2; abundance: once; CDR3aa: CASSEEGVDEQFF; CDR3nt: TGTGCCAGCAGTGAGGAGGGCGTGGATGAGCAGTTCTTC
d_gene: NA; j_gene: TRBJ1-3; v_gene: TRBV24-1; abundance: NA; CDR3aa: CATSDVTLFRGSGNTIYF; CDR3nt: TGTGCCACCAGTGATGTAACACTATTCCGGGGCTCTGGAAACACCATATATTTT
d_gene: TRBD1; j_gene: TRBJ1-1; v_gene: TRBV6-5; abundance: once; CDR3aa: CASSYGTGDSTEAFF; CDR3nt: TGTGCCAGCAGTTACGGGACAGGGGACAGCACTGAAGCTTTCTTT
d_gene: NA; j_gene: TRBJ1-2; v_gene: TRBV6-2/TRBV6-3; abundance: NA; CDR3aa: CASSYSEGSYGYTF; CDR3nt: TGTGCCAGCAGTTACTCGGAAGGGAGCTATGGCTACACCTTC
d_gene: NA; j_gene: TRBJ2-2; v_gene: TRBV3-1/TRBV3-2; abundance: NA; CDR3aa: CASSQNTGELFF; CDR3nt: TGTGCCAGCAGCCAAAACACCGGGGAGCTGTTTTTT
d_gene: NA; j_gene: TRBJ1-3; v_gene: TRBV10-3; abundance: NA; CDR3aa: CAISGSALGNTIYF; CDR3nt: TGTGCCATCAGTGGGTCTGCTCTCGGAAACACCATATATTTT
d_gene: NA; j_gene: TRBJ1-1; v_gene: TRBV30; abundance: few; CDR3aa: CAWGHQNTEAFF; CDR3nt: TGTGCCTGGGGACACCAGAACACTGAAGCTTTCTTT
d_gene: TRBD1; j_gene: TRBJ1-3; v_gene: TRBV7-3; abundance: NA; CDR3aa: CASHSQIGTGAPTAGNTIYF; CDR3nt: TGTGCCAGCCATTCCCAAATCGGGACAGGGGCCCCAACGGCTGGAAACACCATATATTTT
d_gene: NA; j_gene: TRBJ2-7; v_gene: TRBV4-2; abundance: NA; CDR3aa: CASSQARRGSYEQYF; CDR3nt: TGTGCCAGCAGCCAAGCCAGAAGGGGCTCCTACGAGCAGTACTTC
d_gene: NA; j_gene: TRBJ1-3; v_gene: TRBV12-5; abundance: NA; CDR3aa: CASGIPFDGGDDTIYF; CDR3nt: TGTGCTAGTGGTATCCCGTTTGACGGAGGAGATGACACCATATATTTT
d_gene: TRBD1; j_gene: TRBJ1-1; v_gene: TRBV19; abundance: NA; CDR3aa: CASSYSTGGSTEAFF; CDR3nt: TGTGCCAGTAGTTACTCGACAGGGGGAAGCACTGAAGCTTTCTTT
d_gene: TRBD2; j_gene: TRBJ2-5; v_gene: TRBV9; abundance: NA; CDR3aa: CASSVVGLAAFQETQYF; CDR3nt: TGTGCCAGCAGCGTAGTGGGACTAGCGGCTTTCCAAGAGACCCAGTACTTC
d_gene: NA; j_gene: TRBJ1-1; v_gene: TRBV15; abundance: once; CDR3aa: CATSRERSTEAFF; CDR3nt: TGTGCCACCAGCAGAGAACGGTCCACTGAAGCTTTCTTT
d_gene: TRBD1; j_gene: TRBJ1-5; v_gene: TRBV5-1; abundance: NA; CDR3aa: CASSLEGTGNQPQHF; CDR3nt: TGCGCCAGCAGCTTGGAAGGGACAGGGAATCAGCCCCAGCATTTT
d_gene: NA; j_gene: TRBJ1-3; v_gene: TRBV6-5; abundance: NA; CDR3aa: CASSPLRGRGNTIYF; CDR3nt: TGTGCCAGCAGTCCACTCAGGGGACGGGGAAACACCATATATTTT
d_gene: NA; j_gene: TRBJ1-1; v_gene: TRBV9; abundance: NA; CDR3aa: CASSPSGTGRTEAFF; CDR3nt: TGTGCCAGCAGCCCATCTGGAACCGGGAGGACTGAAGCTTTCTTT
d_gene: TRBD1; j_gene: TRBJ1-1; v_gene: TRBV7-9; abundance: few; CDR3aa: CASSSGQGSTEAFF; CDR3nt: TGTGCCAGCAGCTCGGGACAGGGAAGTACTGAAGCTTTCTTT
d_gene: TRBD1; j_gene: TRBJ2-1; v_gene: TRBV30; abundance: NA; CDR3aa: CAWTTGTGVDEQFF; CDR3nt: TGTGCCTGGACGACGGGGACAGGGGTAGATGAGCAGTTCTTC
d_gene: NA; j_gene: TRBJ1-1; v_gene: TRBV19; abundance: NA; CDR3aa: CASSSQGPEAFF; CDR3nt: TGTGCCAGTAGTTCACAGGGTCCTGAAGCTTTCTTT
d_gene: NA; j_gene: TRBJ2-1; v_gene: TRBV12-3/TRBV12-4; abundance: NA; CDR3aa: CASSLTYEQFF; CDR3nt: TGTGCCAGCAGTTTGACATATGAGCAGTTCTTC
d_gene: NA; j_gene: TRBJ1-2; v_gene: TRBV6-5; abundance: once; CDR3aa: CATFYYGYTF; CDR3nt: TGTGCCACCTTTTATTATGGCTACACCTTC
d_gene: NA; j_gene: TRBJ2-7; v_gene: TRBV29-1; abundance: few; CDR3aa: CSVETGRNEQYF; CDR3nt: TGCAGCGTTGAAACAGGGAGGAACGAGCAGTACTTC
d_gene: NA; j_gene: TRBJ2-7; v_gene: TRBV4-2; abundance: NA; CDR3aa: CASSPDRQGPYEQYF; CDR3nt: TGTGCCAGCAGCCCCGACCGGCAGGGACCCTACGAGCAGTACTTC
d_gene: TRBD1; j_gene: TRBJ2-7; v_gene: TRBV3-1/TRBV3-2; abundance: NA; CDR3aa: CASSRLGGPTYEQYF; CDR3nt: TGTGCCAGCAGTCGATTAGGGGGCCCAACCTACGAGCAGTACTTC